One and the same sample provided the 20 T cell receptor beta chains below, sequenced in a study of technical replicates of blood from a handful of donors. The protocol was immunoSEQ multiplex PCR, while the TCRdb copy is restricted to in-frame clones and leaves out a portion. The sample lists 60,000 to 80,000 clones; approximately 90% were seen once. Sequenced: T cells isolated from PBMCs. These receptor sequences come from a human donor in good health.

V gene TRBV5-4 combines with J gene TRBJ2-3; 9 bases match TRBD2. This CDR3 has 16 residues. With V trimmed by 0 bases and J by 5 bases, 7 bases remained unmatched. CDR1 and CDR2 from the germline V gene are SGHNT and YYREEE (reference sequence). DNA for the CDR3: TGTGCCAGCAGCTTGGATGGTAGCGGGAGAGGAGATACGCAGTATTTT. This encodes CASSLDGSGRGDTQYF.

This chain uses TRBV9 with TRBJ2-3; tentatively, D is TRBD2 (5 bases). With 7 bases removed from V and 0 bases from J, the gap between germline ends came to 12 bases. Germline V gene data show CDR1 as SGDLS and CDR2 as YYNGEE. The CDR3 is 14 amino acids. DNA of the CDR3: TGTGCCAGCTCGGGATCCTATAGCACAGATACGCAGTATTTT. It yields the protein CASSGSYSTDTQYF.

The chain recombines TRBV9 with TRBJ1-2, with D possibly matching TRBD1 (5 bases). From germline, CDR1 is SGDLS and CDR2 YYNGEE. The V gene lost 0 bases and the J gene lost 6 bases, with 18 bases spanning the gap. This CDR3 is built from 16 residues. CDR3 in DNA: TGTGCCAGCAGCGTAGATCAGGGCAGGCTAAAGGATGGCTACACCTTC. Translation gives CASSVDQGRLKDGYTF.

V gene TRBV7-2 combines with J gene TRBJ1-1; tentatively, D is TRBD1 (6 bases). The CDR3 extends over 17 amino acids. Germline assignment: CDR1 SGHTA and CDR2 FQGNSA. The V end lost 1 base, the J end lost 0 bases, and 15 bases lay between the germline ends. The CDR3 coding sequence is TGTGCCAGCAGCTTAGATCAGGGGCGTATCATGAACACTGAAGCTTTCTTT. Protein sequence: CASSLDQGRIMNTEAFF. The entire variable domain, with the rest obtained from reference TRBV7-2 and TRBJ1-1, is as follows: GAGVSQSPSNKVTEKGKDVELRCDPISGHTALYWYRQSLGQGLEFLIYFQGNSAPDKSGLPSDRFSAERTGGSVSTLTIQRTQQEDSAVYLCASSLDQGRIMNTEAFFGQGTRLTVV.

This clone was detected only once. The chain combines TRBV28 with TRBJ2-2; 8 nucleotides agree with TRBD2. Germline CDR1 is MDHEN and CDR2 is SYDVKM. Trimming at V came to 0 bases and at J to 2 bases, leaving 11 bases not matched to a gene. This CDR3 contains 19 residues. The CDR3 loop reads CASSLWGVTREANTGELFF. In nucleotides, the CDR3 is TGTGCCAGCAGTTTATGGGGCGTTACGCGGGAGGCAAACACCGGGGAGCTGTTTTTT.

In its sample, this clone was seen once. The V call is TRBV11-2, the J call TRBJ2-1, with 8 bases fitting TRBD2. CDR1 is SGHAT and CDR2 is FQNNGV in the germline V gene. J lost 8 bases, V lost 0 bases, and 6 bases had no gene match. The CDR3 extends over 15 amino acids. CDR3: CASSLEAGVTDEQFF. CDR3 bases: TGTGCCAGCAGCTTAGAAGCGGGAGTGACGGATGAGCAGTTCTTC.

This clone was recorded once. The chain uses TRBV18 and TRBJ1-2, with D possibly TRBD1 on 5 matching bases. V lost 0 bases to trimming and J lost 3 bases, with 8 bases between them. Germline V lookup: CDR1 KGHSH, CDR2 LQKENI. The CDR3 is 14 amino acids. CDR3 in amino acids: CASSPPGQYYGYTF. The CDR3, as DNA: TGTGCCAGCTCACCACCGGGGCAGTACTATGGCTACACCTTC.

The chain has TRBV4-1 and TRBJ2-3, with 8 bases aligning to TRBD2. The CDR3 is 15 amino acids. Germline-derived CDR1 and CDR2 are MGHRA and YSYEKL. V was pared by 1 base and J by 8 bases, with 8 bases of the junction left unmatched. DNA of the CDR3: TGCGCCAGCAGCCAAGGTGGCGGGGGGCTGAGTACGCAGTATTTT. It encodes CASSQGGGGLSTQYF.

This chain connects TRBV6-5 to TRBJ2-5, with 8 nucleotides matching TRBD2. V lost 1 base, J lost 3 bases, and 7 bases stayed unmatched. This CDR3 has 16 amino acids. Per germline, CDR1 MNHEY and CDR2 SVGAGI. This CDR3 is CASSYFASGPEETQYF. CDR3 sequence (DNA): TGTGCCAGCAGTTACTTTGCTAGCGGGCCTGAAGAGACCCAGTACTTC.

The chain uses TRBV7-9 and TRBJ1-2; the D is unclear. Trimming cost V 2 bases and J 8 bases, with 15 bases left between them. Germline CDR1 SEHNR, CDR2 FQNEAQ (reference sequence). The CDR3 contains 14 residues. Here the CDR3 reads CASSLSGEGDGYTF. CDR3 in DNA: TGTGCCAGCAGCTTATCTGGGGAGGGAGACGGCTACACCTTC.

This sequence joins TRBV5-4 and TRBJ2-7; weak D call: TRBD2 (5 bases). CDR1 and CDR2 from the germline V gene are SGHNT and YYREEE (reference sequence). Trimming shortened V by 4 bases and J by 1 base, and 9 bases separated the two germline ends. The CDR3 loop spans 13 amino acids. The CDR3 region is CASSAGISYEQYF. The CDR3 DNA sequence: TGTGCCAGCAGCGCCGGGATATCCTACGAGCAGTACTTC.

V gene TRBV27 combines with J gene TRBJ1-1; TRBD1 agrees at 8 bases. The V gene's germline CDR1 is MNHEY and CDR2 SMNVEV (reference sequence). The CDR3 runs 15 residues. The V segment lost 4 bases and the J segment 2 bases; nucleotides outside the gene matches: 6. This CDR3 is CASSSQGARNTEAFF. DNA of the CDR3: TGTGCCAGCAGTTCCCAGGGGGCGCGAAACACTGAAGCTTTCTTT.

This CDR3 is CASREGTGFTDTQYF. CDR3 sequence (DNA): TGTGCCAGCCGGGAGGGGACAGGGTTTACAGATACGCAGTATTTT. The rearrangement uses TRBV6-1 and TRBJ2-3, with D perhaps TRBD1 (9 bases). The CDR3 is 15 amino acids. With 8 bases removed from V and 3 bases from J, the gap between germline ends came to 18 bases. The germline V gene has CDR1 MNHNS and CDR2 SASEGT.

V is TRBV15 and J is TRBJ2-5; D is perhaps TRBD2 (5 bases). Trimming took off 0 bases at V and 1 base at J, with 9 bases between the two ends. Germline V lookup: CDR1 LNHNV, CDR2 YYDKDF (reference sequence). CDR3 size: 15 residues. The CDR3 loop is CATSRDRGPQETQYF. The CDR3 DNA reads TGTGCCACCAGCAGAGATCGAGGGCCCCAAGAGACCCAGTACTTC. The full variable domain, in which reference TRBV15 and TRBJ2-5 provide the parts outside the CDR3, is DAMVIQNPRYQVTQFGKPVTLSCSQTLNHNVMYWYQQKSSQAPKLLFHYYDKDFNNEADTPDNFQSRRPNTSFCFLDIRSPGLGDTAMYLCATSRDRGPQETQYFGPGTRLLVL.

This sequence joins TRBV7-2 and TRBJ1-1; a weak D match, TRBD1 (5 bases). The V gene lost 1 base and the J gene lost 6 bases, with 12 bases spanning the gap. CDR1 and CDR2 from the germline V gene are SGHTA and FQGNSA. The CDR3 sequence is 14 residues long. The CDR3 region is CASSLERGGAEAFF. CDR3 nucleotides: TGTGCCAGCAGCTTAGAGAGGGGAGGAGCTGAAGCTTTCTTT.

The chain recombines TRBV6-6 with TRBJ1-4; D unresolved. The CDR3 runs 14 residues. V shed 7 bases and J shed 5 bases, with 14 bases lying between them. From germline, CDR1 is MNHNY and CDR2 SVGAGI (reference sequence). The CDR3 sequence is CASIHTGENEKLFF. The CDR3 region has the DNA TGTGCCAGCATCCATACTGGAGAGAATGAAAAACTGTTTTTT.

CDR3 amino acids: CASSSGQGLSGSFTDTQYF. The CDR3 DNA reads as TGTGCCAGCAGCTCGGGACAGGGGCTGAGCGGGAGTTTCACAGATACGCAGTATTTT. The chain employs TRBV11-3 and TRBJ2-3, with 10 bases matching TRBD1. CDR1 is SGHNT, CDR2 YENEEA, per germline. This CDR3 spans 19 amino acids. The junction had 15 bases not matched to a gene; V was cut back by 4 bases and J by 2 bases.

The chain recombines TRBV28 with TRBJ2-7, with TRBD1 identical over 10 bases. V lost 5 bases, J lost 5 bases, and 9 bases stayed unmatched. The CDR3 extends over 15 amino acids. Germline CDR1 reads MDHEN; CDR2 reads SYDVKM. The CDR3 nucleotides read TGTGCCAGCAGTCCCCAGACAGGGGGCAGGGACGAGCAGTACTTC. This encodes CASSPQTGGRDEQYF. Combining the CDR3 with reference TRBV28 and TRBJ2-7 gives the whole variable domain DVKVTQSSRYLVKRTGEKVFLECVQDMDHENMFWYRQDPGLGLRLIYFSYDVKMKEKGDIPEGYSVSREKKERFSLILESASTNQTSMYLCASSPQTGGRDEQYFGPGTRLTVT.

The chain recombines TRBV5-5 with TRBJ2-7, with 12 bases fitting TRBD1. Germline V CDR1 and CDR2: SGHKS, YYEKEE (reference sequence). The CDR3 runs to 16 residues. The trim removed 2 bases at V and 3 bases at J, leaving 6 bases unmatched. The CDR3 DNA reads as TGTGCCAGCAGCTTCGCCGGGACAGGGGGCGGCTACGAGCAGTACTTC. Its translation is CASSFAGTGGGYEQYF.

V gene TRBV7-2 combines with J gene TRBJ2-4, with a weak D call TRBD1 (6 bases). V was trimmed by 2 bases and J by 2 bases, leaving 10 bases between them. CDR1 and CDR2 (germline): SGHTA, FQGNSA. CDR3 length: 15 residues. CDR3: CASSLLGGTKNIQYF. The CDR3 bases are TGTGCCAGCAGCTTATTAGGGGGAACCAAAAACATTCAGTACTTC.